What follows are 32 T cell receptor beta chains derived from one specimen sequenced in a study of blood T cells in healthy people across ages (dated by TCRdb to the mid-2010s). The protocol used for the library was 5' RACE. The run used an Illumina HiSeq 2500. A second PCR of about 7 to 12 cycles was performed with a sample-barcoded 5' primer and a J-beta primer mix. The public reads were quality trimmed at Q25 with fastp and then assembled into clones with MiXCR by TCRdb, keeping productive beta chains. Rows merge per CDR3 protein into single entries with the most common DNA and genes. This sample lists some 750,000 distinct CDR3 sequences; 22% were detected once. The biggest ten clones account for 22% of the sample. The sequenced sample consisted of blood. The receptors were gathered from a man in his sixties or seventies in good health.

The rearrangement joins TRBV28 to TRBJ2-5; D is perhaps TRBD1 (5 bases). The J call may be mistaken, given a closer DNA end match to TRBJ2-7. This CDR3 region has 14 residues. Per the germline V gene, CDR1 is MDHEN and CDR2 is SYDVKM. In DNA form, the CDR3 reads TGTGCCAGCAGGGTAACAGGTCCCAAGGGCGAGCAGTACTTC. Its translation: CASRVTGPKGEQYF.

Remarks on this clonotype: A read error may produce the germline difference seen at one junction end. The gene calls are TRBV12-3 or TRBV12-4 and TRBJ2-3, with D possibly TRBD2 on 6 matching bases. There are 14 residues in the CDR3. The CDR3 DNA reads TGTGCCAGCATTCCGGGACTCCGCACAGATATGCAGTATTTT. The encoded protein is CASIPGLRTDMQYF.

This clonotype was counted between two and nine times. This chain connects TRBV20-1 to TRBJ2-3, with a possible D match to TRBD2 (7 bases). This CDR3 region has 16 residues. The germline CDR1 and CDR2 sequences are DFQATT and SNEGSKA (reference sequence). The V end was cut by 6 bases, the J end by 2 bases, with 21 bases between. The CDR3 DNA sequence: TGCAGTGCACCTCGTGGAGGGGGGGCCTTCACAGATACGCAGTATTTT. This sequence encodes CSAPRGGGAFTDTQYF.

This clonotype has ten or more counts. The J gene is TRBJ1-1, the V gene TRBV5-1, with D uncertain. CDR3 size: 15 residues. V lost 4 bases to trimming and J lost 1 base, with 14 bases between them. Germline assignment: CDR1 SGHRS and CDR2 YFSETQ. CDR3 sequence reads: CASSARFGENTEAFF. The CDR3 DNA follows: TGCGCCAGCAGCGCCCGATTTGGGGAGAACACTGAAGCTTTCTTT.

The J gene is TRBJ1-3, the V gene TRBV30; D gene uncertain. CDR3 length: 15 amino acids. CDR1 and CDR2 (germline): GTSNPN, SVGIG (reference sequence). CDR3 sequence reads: CARAPGRPYGNTIYF. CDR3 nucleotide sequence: TGTGCTCGTGCCCCCGGACGACCCTATGGAAACACCATATATTTT.

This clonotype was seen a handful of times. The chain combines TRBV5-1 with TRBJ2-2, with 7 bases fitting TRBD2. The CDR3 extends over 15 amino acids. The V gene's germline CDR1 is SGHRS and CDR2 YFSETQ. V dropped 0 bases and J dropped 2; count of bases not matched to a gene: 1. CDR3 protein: CASSLGLANTGELFF. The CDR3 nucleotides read TGCGCCAGCAGCTTGGGACTAGCCAACACCGGGGAGCTGTTTTTT.

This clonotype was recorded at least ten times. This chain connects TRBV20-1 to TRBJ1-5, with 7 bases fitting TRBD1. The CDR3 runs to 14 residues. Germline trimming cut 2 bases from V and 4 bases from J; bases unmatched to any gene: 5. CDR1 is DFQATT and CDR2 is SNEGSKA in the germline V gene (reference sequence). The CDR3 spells CSARSDRSNQPQHF. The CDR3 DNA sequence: TGCAGTGCTAGATCGGACAGGTCGAATCAGCCCCAGCATTTT.

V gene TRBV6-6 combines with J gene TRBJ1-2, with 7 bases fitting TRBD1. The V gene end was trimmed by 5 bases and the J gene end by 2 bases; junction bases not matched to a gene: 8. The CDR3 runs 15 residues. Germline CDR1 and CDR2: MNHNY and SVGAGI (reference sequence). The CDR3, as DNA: TGTGCCAGCAGTCCCTACAGGGGTGCAAACTATGGCTACACCTTC. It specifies CASSPYRGANYGYTF.

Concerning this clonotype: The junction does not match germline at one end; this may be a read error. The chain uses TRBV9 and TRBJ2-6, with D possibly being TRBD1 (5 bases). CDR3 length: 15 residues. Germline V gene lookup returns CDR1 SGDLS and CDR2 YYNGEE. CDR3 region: CASSVLPSGANALTF. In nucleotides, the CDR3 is TGTGCCAGCAGCGTACTCCCCTCTGGGGCCAACGCCCTGACTTTC.

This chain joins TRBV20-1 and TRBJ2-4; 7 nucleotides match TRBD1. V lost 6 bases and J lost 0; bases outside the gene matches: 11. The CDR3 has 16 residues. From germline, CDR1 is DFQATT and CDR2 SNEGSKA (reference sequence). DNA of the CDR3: TGCAGTGCACAGGGGCCCCATACTTTAGCCAAAAACATTCAGTACTTC. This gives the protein CSAQGPHTLAKNIQYF.

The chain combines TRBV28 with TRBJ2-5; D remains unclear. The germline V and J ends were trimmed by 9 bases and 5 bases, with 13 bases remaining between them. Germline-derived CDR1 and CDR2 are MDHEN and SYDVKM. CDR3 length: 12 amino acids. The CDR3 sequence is CASLRYRETQYF. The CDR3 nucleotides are TGTGCCAGTTTGAGGTATAGGGAGACCCAGTACTTC.

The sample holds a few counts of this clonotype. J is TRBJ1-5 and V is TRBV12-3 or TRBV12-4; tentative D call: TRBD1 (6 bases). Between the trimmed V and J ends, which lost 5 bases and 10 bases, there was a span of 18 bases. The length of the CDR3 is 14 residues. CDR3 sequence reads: CASSPGTSVGPQHF. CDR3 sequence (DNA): TGTGCCAGCAGTCCCGGGACATCCGTGGGACCCCAGCATTTT.

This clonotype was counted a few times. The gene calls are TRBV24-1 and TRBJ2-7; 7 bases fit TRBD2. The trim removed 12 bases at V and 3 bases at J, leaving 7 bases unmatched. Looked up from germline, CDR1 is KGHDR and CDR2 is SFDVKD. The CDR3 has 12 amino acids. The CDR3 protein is CAGSGASYEQYF. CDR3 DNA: TGTGCCGGGAGCGGGGCCAGCTACGAGCAGTACTTC.

The CDR3 reads CATIAAGTDTQYF. In DNA, the CDR3 is TGTGCCACCATAGCGGCGGGCACAGATACGCAGTATTTT. The chain uses TRBV28 and TRBJ2-3, with D possibly TRBD2 on 6 matching bases. Trimming stripped 10 bases from V and 1 base from J, with 12 bases between. The CDR3 totals 13 residues. Germline V lookup: CDR1 MDHEN, CDR2 SYDVKM.

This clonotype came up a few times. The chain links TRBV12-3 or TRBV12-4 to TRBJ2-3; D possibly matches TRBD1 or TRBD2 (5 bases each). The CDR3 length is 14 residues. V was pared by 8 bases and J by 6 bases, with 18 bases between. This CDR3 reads CASFLARGEDTQYF. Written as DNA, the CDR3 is TGTGCCAGCTTTCTTGCGAGAGGGGAGGATACGCAGTATTTT.

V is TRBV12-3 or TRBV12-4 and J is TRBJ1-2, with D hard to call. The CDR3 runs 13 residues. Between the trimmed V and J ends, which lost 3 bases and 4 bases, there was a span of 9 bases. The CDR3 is CASSFERIYGYTF. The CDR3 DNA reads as TGTGCCAGCAGTTTCGAACGGATCTATGGCTACACCTTC.

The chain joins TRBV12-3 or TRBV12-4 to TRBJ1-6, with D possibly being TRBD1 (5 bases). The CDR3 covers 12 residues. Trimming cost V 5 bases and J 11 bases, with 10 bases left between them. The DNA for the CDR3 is TGTGCCAGCAGTCCGTTGGGGGCACCCCTCCACTTT. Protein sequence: CASSPLGAPLHF.

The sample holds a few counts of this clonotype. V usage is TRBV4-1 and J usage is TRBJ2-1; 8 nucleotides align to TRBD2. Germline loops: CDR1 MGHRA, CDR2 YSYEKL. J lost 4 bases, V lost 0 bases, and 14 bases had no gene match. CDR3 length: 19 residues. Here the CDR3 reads CASSQEYLTRLAPYNEQFF. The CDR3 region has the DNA TGCGCCAGCAGCCAAGAATATCTAACCAGACTAGCGCCGTACAATGAGCAGTTCTTC.

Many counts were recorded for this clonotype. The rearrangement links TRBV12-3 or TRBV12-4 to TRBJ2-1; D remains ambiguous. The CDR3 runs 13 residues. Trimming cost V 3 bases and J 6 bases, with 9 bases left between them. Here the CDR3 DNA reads TGTGCCAGCAGTTTCCTCGCCGGCAATGAGCAGTTCTTC. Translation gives CASSFLAGNEQFF.

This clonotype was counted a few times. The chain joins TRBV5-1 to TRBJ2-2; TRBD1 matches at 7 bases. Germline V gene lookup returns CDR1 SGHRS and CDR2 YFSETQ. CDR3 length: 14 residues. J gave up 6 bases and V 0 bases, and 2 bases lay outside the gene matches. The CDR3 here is CASSLDQGAGELFF. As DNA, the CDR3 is TGCGCCAGCAGCTTGGATCAGGGGGCCGGGGAGCTGTTTTTT.

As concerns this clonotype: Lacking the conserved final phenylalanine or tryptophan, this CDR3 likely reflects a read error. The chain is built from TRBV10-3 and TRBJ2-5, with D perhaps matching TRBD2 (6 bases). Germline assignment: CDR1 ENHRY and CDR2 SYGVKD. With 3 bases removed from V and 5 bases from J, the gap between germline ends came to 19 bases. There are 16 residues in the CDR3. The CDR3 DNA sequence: TGTGCCATCAGTGATTCCGGGAGCGACTTGGGGGAGACCCAGTACCTC. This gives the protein CAISDSGSDLGETQYL.

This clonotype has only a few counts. The CDR3 DNA reads as TGCAGTGCTCACCTAGCGGGGGGTTGGGAGACCCAGTACTTC. Amino acid sequence: CSAHLAGGWETQYF. The chain combines TRBV20-1 with TRBJ2-7; 11 nucleotides match TRBD2. The J call may be in error: the DNA end matches TRBJ2-5 better. This CDR3 spans 14 amino acids. Germline assignment: CDR1 DFQATT and CDR2 SNEGSKA (reference sequence).

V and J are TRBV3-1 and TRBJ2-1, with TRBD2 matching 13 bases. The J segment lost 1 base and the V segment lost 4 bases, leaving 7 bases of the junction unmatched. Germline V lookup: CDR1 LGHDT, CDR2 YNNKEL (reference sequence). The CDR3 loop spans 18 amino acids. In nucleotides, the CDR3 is TGTGCCAGCAGCCGCCCAGGACTAGCGGGAGTGTCCTACAATGAGCAGTTCTTC. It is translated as CASSRPGLAGVSYNEQFF.

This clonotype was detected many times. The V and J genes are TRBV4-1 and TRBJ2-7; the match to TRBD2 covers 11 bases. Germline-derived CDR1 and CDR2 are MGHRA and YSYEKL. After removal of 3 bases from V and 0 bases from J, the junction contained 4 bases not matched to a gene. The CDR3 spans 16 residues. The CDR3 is CASSHQGLAVSYEQYF. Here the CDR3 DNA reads TGCGCCAGCAGCCACCAGGGACTAGCGGTCTCCTACGAGCAGTACTTC.

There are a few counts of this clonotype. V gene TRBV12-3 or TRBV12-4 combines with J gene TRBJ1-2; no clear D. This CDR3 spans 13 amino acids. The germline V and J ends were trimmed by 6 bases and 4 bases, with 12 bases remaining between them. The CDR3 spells CASRPEEFYGYTF. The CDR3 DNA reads TGTGCCAGCAGACCCGAGGAATTCTATGGCTACACCTTC.

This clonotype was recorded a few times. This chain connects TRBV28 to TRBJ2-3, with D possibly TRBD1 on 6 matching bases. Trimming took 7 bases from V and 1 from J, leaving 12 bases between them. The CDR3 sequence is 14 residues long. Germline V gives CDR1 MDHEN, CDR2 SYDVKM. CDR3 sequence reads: CASIPPGGTDTQYF. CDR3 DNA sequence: TGTGCCAGCATTCCTCCAGGGGGCACAGATACGCAGTATTTT.

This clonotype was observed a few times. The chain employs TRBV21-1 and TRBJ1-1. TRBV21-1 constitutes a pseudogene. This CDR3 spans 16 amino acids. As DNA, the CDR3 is TGTGCCAGCAGCAAAGTGTCGGGAGGGATCAACACTGAAGCTTTCTTT. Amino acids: CASSKVSGGINTEAFF.

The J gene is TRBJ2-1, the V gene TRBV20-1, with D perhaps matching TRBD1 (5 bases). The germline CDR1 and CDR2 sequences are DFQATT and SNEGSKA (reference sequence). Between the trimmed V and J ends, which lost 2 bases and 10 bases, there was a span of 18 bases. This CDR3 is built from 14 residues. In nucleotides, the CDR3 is TGCAGTGCTAGAAGGGGTCAAACCAGAAGCGAGCAGTTCTTC. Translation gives CSARRGQTRSEQFF.

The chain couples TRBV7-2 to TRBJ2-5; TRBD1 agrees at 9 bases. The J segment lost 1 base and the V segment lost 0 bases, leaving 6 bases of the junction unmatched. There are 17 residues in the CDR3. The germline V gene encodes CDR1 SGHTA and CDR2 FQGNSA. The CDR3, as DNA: TGTGCCAGCAGCTTAGCAGGCGGGACAGGGTCCCAAGAGACCCAGTACTTC. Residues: CASSLAGGTGSQETQYF.

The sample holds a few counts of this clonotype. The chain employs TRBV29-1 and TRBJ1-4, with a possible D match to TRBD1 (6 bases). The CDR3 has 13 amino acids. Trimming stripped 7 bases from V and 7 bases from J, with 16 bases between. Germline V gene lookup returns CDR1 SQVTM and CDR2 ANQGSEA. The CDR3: CSGSQGPGEKLFF. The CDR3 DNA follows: TGCAGCGGATCCCAGGGGCCCGGTGAAAAACTGTTTTTT.

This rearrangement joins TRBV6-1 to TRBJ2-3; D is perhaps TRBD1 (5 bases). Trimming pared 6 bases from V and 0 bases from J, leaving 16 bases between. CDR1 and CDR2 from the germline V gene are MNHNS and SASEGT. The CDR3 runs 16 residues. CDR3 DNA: TGTGCCAGCAGGTCACAGGAGACCCTTAGCACAGATACGCAGTATTTT. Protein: CASRSQETLSTDTQYF.

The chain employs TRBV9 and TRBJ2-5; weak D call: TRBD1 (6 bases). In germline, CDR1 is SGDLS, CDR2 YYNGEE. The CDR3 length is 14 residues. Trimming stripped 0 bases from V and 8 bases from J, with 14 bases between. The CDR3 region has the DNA TGTGCCAGCAGCGTAGGGGACACGGTGCGTACCCAGTACTTC. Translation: CASSVGDTVRTQYF.